This T cell receptor (beta chain) was captured by sequencing in a study of T cells after yellow fever vaccination. TCRdb reprocessed the 5' RACE reads with MiXCR, giving one entry per CDR3 protein. The data show about 330,000 distinct CDR3 sequences, around 7% seen once. The CDR3 is made up of 14 amino acids. The study's findings and limits: It was the secondary response that reached its peak faster, day 5 versus 15, but it was weaker.

With respect to this clonotype: The antigen is unknown.

The sample here was PBMCs, taken about 49 days after the first yellow fever vaccination. V and J are TRBV21-1 and TRBJ1-2; no DNA check was done on the table's D call, TRBD1. TRBV21-1 is given as a pseudogene. The TCR sequence derives from a man younger than 35 who received the YFV17D yellow fever vaccine. Written as DNA, the CDR3 is TGTGCCAGCAGCAAAGCACAGGACACATATGGCTACACCTTC. Its translation: CASSKAQDTYGYTF.